This T cell receptor (beta chain) was identified in a study of T cells in Graves' hyperthyroidism and ophthalmopathy. Findings and limits, study-wide: The authors' 13 V-J model separated ophthalmopathy from stable hyperthyroidism.

CDR3 length: 15 residues. The trim removed 4 bases at V and 9 bases at J, leaving 12 bases unmatched. Germline V gene lookup returns CDR1 SGHRS and CDR2 YFSETQ. Preceding any ophthalmopathy symptoms, the blood sample dates from first hyperthyroidism diagnosis. PBMCs were sourced from more than 7.5 ml fresh peripheral blood. Researchers took RNA transcripts and amplified the TCR beta CDR3 regions from them. HTBI primers were the set used in a first-round RT-PCR of the TCR CDR3. TCRdb re-called the multiplex PCR reads with MiXCR, one entry per CDR3 protein. The table shows around 700,000 distinct CDR3 sequences, with roughly a sixth occurring only once. Remarks on this clonotype: The antigen is undetermined.

The gene calls are TRBV5-1 and TRBJ2-4; 8 bases fit TRBD2. The sequence derives from a woman aged 50 to 65 with Graves' hyperthyroidism that later progressed to Graves' ophthalmopathy. Material for sequencing was blood. CDR3 loop: CASSPERGPHSIQYF. In nucleotides, the CDR3 is TGCGCCAGCAGCCCCGAGCGGGGGCCCCACAGCATTCAGTACTTC.